Each of the 24 T cell receptor beta chains below was sequenced from the same sample in a study of shared clonotypes between healthy human individuals (TCRdb year 2020). CD8 naive samples consisted of CD45RO-negative cells that were positively selected for CCR7, yielding a CD45RA+CCR7+ population without TemRA cells. To prepare the library, the immunoSEQ multiplex PCR assay was applied. Here the immuneACCESS table is served through TCRdb, limited to in-frame sequences with V and J called. Missing clones are a known gap in these copies; in checked studies unresolved V genes cover under half, and the rest lacks a known reason. Within this sample are some 800,000 clones, with almost 95% of them counted one time only. The ten largest clones represent approximately 25% of the sample. Sequencing was carried out using naive CD8+ T cells sorted from blood. Interpreted using the paper, the cell subset or site label stands for: CD45RA+CCR7+. These receptors all come from a man aged 25 to 40 in good health.

In its sample, this clone was seen a few times. The rearrangement uses TRBV7-2 and TRBJ1-4; D is ambiguous. CDR3 length equals 12 residues. The V gene's germline CDR1 is SGHTA and CDR2 FQGNSA. The V end was cut by 5 bases, the J end by 7 bases, with 8 bases between. In nucleotides, the CDR3 is TGTGCCAGCAGCCACATACCTGAAAAACTGTTTTTT. Its protein is CASSHIPEKLFF.

The chain has TRBV29-1 and TRBJ2-1; 13 bases are a match to TRBD2. Germline CDR1 is SQVTM and CDR2 is ANQGSEA. V gave up 0 bases and J gave up 15 bases; unmatched junction bases: 11. The CDR3 consists of 15 residues. CDR3 nucleotide sequence: TGCAGCGTTGAAGATCTTCGGACTAGCGGGAGATCTTTGTTCTTC. It is translated as CSVEDLRTSGRSLFF.

V usage is TRBV19 and J usage is TRBJ2-7; D is possibly TRBD1 (6 bases). CDR3 length equals 14 residues. Trimming took 10 bases from V and 6 from J, leaving 22 bases between them. Germline CDR1 reads LNHDA; CDR2 reads SQIVND (reference sequence). The CDR3 loop reads CATCPGQGPSEQYF. CDR3 in DNA: TGTGCCACCTGCCCGGGGCAGGGGCCATCCGAGCAGTACTTC.

This chain uses TRBV29-1 with TRBJ1-1; D gene uncertain. Per the germline V gene, CDR1 is SQVTM and CDR2 is ANQGSEA. CDR3 size: 14 residues. V was clipped by 3 bases and J by 5 bases, with 16 bases between them. CDR3 in amino acids: CSVDWRVYQTEAFF. The CDR3 bases are TGCAGCGTTGATTGGAGGGTGTACCAGACTGAAGCTTTCTTT.

The chain uses TRBV7-9 and TRBJ1-3; D is undetermined. The CDR3 is 14 residues long. Germline CDR1 SEHNR, CDR2 FQNEAQ (reference sequence). V was clipped by 5 bases and J by 0 bases, with 8 bases between them. CDR3 residues: CASSVVLSGNTIYF. The CDR3 DNA reads as TGTGCCAGCAGCGTTGTTCTCTCTGGAAACACCATATATTTT. The variable domain in full, completed from reference TRBV7-9 and TRBJ1-3, reads DTGVSQNPRHKITKRGQNVTFRCDPISEHNRLYWYRQTLGQGPEFLTYFQNEAQLEKSRLLSDRFSAERPKGSFSTLEIQRTEQGDSAMYLCASSVVLSGNTIYFGEGSWLTVV.

The sample holds many counts of this clone. V gene TRBV6-6 combines with J gene TRBJ1-1; D unresolved. Germline values: CDR1 MNHNY, CDR2 SVGAGI (reference sequence). Trimming took 5 bases from V and 1 from J, leaving 11 bases between them. The CDR3 has 14 residues. CDR3 amino acids: CASSIQTENTEAFF. The DNA of the CDR3 is TGTGCCAGCAGTATACAGACCGAGAACACTGAAGCTTTCTTT.

V usage is TRBV25-1 and J usage is TRBJ2-1; D call uncertain. CDR1 and CDR2 (germline): MGHDK, SYGVNS. The CDR3 runs 13 residues. With 2 bases removed from V and 4 bases from J, the gap between germline ends came to 6 bases. Written as DNA, the CDR3 is TGTGCCAGCAGTGAAAGGGTATACAATGAGCAGTTCTTC. Translated: CASSERVYNEQFF.

This chain uses TRBV7-8 with TRBJ2-1, with 9 bases aligning to TRBD2. The V gene's germline CDR1 is SGHVS and CDR2 FQNEAQ. J lost 5 bases, V lost 0 bases, and 8 bases had no gene match. The CDR3 consists of 17 residues. DNA of the CDR3: TGTGCCAGCAGCTTAGCTCCCCGAATAGCGGGAGACAATGAGCAGTTCTTC. It is translated as CASSLAPRIAGDNEQFF.

The rearrangement links TRBV7-9 to TRBJ2-1; 7 bases are a match to TRBD1. The germline V gene encodes CDR1 SEHNR and CDR2 FQNEAQ (reference sequence). The CDR3 loop spans 17 amino acids. V lost 4 bases, J lost 4 bases, and 13 bases stayed unmatched. CDR3 sequence (DNA): TGTGCCAGCAGCTCGCTGAGACAGGGATCTTATTACAATGAGCAGTTCTTC. Protein product: CASSSLRQGSYYNEQFF.

This chain links TRBV28 with TRBJ2-2; 12 nucleotides align to TRBD2. After removal of 2 bases from V and 0 bases from J, the junction contained 1 base not matched to a gene. Germline CDR1 reads MDHEN; CDR2 reads SYDVKM. This CDR3 is built from 17 residues. Here the CDR3 reads CASSLLAGGPNTGELFF. The DNA of the CDR3 is TGTGCCAGCAGTTTACTAGCGGGAGGGCCGAACACCGGGGAGCTGTTTTTT.

This chain joins TRBV2 and TRBJ1-5; 9 bases line up with TRBD1. Losses at the gene ends were 2 bases for V and 5 bases for J; bases not matched to a gene: 4. CDR3 length: 15 amino acids. The germline gives CDR1 SNHLY, CDR2 FYNNEI. CDR3 protein: CASSEFRDRDQPQHF. The CDR3 DNA reads as TGTGCCAGCAGTGAATTCCGGGACAGGGATCAGCCCCAGCATTTT.

The genes are TRBV7-9 and TRBJ2-3, with D possibly being TRBD1 (7 bases). The CDR3 totals 15 residues. Germline V gives CDR1 SEHNR, CDR2 FQNEAQ (reference sequence). Trimming stripped 5 bases from V and 1 base from J, with 13 bases between. The chain's CDR3 is CASSLTGEGTDTQYF. CDR3 DNA sequence: TGTGCCAGCAGCCTTACAGGGGAGGGCACAGATACGCAGTATTTT.

This clone occurred once. The DNA of the CDR3 is TGCGCCAGCAGCCAAGAAGGGCTAGCGGGAGGAATTGAGCAGTTCTTC. Residues: CASSQEGLAGGIEQFF. This chain connects TRBV4-3 to TRBJ2-1; TRBD2 aligns across 11 bases. The junction had 7 bases not matched to a gene; V was cut back by 0 bases and J by 9 bases. The CDR3 extends over 16 amino acids. In germline, CDR1 is LGHNA, CDR2 YSLEER.

This chain uses TRBV7-9 with TRBJ2-7; 14 bases agree with TRBD2. This CDR3 region has 19 residues. The V segment lost 5 bases and the J segment 4 bases; nucleotides outside the gene matches: 16. Germline assignment: CDR1 SEHNR and CDR2 FQNEAQ (reference sequence). The DNA of the CDR3 is TGTGCCAGCAGCAACAAAAAGGGGGCCGGGACTAGCGGGAGTTACGAGCAGTACTTC. Its translation is CASSNKKGAGTSGSYEQYF. Variable domain in full (rest from reference TRBV7-9 and TRBJ2-7): DTGVSQNPRHKITKRGQNVTFRCDPISEHNRLYWYRQTLGQGPEFLTYFQNEAQLEKSRLLSDRFSAERPKGSFSTLEIQRTEQGDSAMYLCASSNKKGAGTSGSYEQYFGPGTRLTVT.

The rearrangement links TRBV27 to TRBJ2-3; the D is unclear. The germline V and J ends were trimmed by 1 base and 6 bases, with 11 bases remaining between them. The CDR3 is made up of 14 amino acids. The germline CDR1 and CDR2 sequences are MNHEY and SMNVEV (reference sequence). CDR3 DNA: TGTGCCAGCAGTTTATTTCTCGAAGCGGATACGCAGTATTTT. Residues: CASSLFLEADTQYF.

The chain uses TRBV4-1 and TRBJ2-3, with 11 bases matching TRBD1. The CDR3 is 14 amino acids. Germline trimming cut 4 bases from V and 5 bases from J; bases unmatched to any gene: 2. Germline-derived CDR1 and CDR2 are MGHRA and YSYEKL. Here the CDR3 DNA reads TGCGCCAGCAGCCTGGGACAGGGGGAAGATACGCAGTATTTT. As protein: CASSLGQGEDTQYF.

This rearrangement joins TRBV7-9 to TRBJ1-4; D might be TRBD1 (6 bases). This CDR3 contains 15 residues. Per the germline V gene, CDR1 is SEHNR and CDR2 is FQNEAQ (reference sequence). V lost 1 base, J lost 7 bases, and 13 bases lay in between. The CDR3 region is CASSLVAGTSEKLFF. As DNA, the CDR3 is TGTGCCAGCAGCTTAGTTGCAGGGACAAGTGAAAAACTGTTTTTT.

The chain joins TRBV7-6 to TRBJ1-5, with a possible D match to TRBD1 (5 bases). The ends were cut back, 1 base at V and 7 bases at J, with 11 bases in the middle. The CDR3 has 14 residues. CDR1 SGHVS and CDR2 FNYEAQ come from the germline V gene. The CDR3 spells CASSLGGASQPQHF. In DNA, the CDR3 is TGTGCCAGCAGCTTAGGTGGGGCTTCACAGCCCCAGCATTTT. The full variable domain, its missing parts supplied by reference TRBV7-6 and TRBJ1-5, is GAGVSQSPRYKVTKRGQDVALRCDPISGHVSLYWYRQALGQGPEFLTYFNYEAQQDKSGLPNDRFSAERPEGSISTLTIQRTEQRDSAMYRCASSLGGASQPQHFGDGTRLSIL.

V and J are TRBV5-1 and TRBJ1-1; maybe TRBD1 (5 bases). With 3 bases removed from V and 10 bases from J, the gap between germline ends came to 16 bases. CDR1 and CDR2 from the germline V gene are SGHRS and YFSETQ. This CDR3 comprises 13 residues. The CDR3 reads CASSSDGPGGAFF. Here the CDR3 DNA reads TGCGCCAGCAGCTCGGACGGGCCTGGGGGAGCTTTCTTT.

The chain is built from TRBV4-1 and TRBJ1-1, with D perhaps TRBD1 (5 bases). This CDR3 spans 13 amino acids. The V gene lost 4 bases and the J gene lost 4 bases, with 10 bases spanning the gap. Germline values: CDR1 MGHRA, CDR2 YSYEKL. In DNA form, the CDR3 reads TGCGCCAGCAGCCCGGGGCCCGGCACTGAAGCTTTCTTT. Translating it yields CASSPGPGTEAFF.

The rearrangement uses TRBV13 and TRBJ2-6; TRBD2 agrees at 10 bases. Germline values: CDR1 PRHDT, CDR2 FYEKMQ (reference sequence). After removal of 3 bases from V and 2 bases from J, the junction contained 7 bases not matched to a gene. This CDR3 is 18 amino acids long. Here the CDR3 reads CASSFPGTSVPGANVLTF. The CDR3 nucleotides read TGTGCCAGCAGCTTTCCCGGGACTAGCGTGCCTGGGGCCAACGTCCTGACTTTC.

The V call is TRBV4-1, the J call TRBJ1-1; D uncertain. The V and J ends lost 4 bases and 1 base respectively, with 10 bases between them. In germline, CDR1 is MGHRA, CDR2 YSYEKL. The CDR3 sequence is 14 residues long. CDR3 in DNA: TGCGCCAGCAGCCCCCCACGTGGGAACACTGAAGCTTTCTTT. It codes for CASSPPRGNTEAFF.

The chain combines TRBV19 with TRBJ2-7; D not certain. The germline CDR1 and CDR2 sequences are LNHDA and SQIVND (reference sequence). The CDR3 runs 15 residues. V was trimmed by 3 bases and J by 3 bases, leaving 15 bases between them. CDR3 DNA: TGTGCCAGTAGTATTCGCCCCAGTAGTGGCTACGAGCAGTACTTC. Its protein is CASSIRPSSGYEQYF. Drawing the rest from reference TRBV19 and TRBJ2-7, the complete variable domain is DGGITQSPKYLFRKEGQNVTLSCEQNLNHDAMYWYRQDPGQGLRLIYYSQIVNDFQKGDIAEGYSVSREKKESFPLTVTSAQKNPTAFYLCASSIRPSSGYEQYFGPGTRLTVT.

The V and J genes are TRBV6-1 and TRBJ2-7, with TRBD2 as a possible D gene (5 bases). CDR1 and CDR2 (germline): MNHNS, SASEGT. Trimming removed 7 bases from V and 2 bases from J, with 15 bases in between. This CDR3 region has 14 residues. For the CDR3, the DNA is TGTGCCAGCAACTTAGAACTAGTTCCCTACGAGCAGTACTTC. Its translation is CASNLELVPYEQYF.